The 15 T cell receptor beta chains below all came from one sample that was sequenced in a study of CD8 T cells in ankylosing spondylitis (dated by TCRdb to about 2017). Library method: 5' RACE. The listed sequencing device is Illumina HiSeq 2500. The public reads were reanalyzed by TCRdb: fastp trimming at Q25, MiXCR alignment, in-frame beta chains only. When rows share a CDR3 protein, they turn into one entry using the most common DNA and genes. This sample comprises about 69,000 distinct CDR3 sequences, about 5.7% of them detected only once. The ten largest clones represent around 2% of the sample. Sequenced: blood, either unsorted or a sorted T cell fraction (not recorded which). The receptors come from a male donor with ankylosing spondylitis or in good health (not recorded which).

With respect to this clonotype: This sequence may be a read error, since a much larger clone differs from it by one base. CDR3 DNA sequence: TGTGCCAGCAGTGATCCCGGAACTGAGCAGTTCTTC. This translates into CASSDPGTEQFF. The rearrangement joins TRBV2 to TRBJ2-1; D ambiguous. With 3 bases removed from V and 9 bases from J, the gap between germline ends came to 9 bases. Germline V CDR1 and CDR2: SNHLY, FYNNEI. The CDR3 has 12 amino acids.

In its sample, this clonotype was seen many times. The V call is TRBV4-1, the J call TRBJ2-5; TRBD1 might be the D (6 bases). Trimming took 4 bases from V and 5 from J, leaving 11 bases between them. The CDR3 totals 13 residues. Germline V gene sequence: CDR1 MGHRA, CDR2 YSYEKL. Here the CDR3 DNA reads TGCGCCAGCAGCCCCAGGGGTGGGGAGACCCAGTACTTC. This codes for CASSPRGGETQYF.

This clonotype was detected many times. J is TRBJ2-3 and V is TRBV5-1; D might be TRBD2 (5 bases). The germline V and J ends were trimmed by 0 bases and 0 bases, with 11 bases remaining between them. Germline V gene data show CDR1 as SGHRS and CDR2 as YFSETQ. This CDR3 is built from 16 residues. The CDR3 sequence: CASSLAGRGSTDTQYF. The CDR3 DNA follows: TGCGCCAGCAGCTTGGCCGGACGGGGTAGCACAGATACGCAGTATTTT.

Notes on this clonotype: With a much larger clone just one base away, this may be a read error. The chain combines TRBV28 with TRBJ1-4; no definite D call. Germline CDR1 is MDHEN and CDR2 is SYDVKM. The CDR3 runs 11 residues. The CDR3 is CASSSTRKLLF. The CDR3 nucleotides are TGTGCCAGCAGCTCGACAAGAAAACTGCTTTTT. The complete variable domain, with remaining parts taken from reference TRBV28 and TRBJ1-4, reads DVKVTQSSRYLVKRTGEKVFLECVQDMDHENMFWYRQDPGLGLRLIYFSYDVKMKEKGDIPEGYSVSREKKERFSLILESASTNQTSMYLCASSSTRKLLFGSGTQLSVL.

There are many counts of this clonotype. V gene TRBV20-1 combines with J gene TRBJ2-5; D possibly corresponds to TRBD1 (6 bases). The germline V gene has CDR1 DFQATT and CDR2 SNEGSKA (reference sequence). The CDR3 is 14 residues long. V dropped 2 bases and J dropped 8 bases, with 18 bases sitting between them. The CDR3 loop reads CSARWTAQEGTQYF. The CDR3 nucleotides read TGCAGTGCTAGATGGACAGCTCAAGAGGGCACCCAGTACTTC.

Ten or more counts support this clonotype. The chain joins TRBV24-1 to TRBJ2-5; the match to TRBD2 covers 11 bases. CDR1 is KGHDR and CDR2 is SFDVKD in the germline V gene. The CDR3 is made up of 16 amino acids. V shed 2 bases and J 2 bases; nucleotides not matched to a gene: 3. The CDR3 coding sequence is TGTGCCACCAGTGATTCGGCTAGCGGGGGGCAAGAGACCCAGTACTTC. Amino acid sequence: CATSDSASGGQETQYF.

This clonotype was recorded many times. In DNA, the CDR3 is TGCGCCAGCAGCAGAGACAGGGGTGAGAGGTCCTCTGAAGCTTTCTTT. This gives the protein CASSRDRGERSSEAFF. The V call is TRBV5-1, the J call TRBJ1-1, with 8 bases aligning to TRBD1. Germline CDR1 and CDR2: SGHRS and YFSETQ. The CDR3 is 16 residues long. Losses at the gene ends were 4 bases for V and 6 bases for J; bases not matched to a gene: 14.

At least ten counts were recorded for this clonotype. One end of the junction fails to match germline, which may point to a read error. V and J are TRBV15 and TRBJ1-4; 8 bases line up with TRBD1. CDR1 and CDR2 (germline): LNHNV, YYDKDF (reference sequence). This CDR3 comprises 16 residues. CDR3 sequence (DNA): TGTTCCACCAGCAGTACCCCCGGACAGGGTGATGAAAAACTGTTTTTT. Its translation is CSTSSTPGQGDEKLFF.

The sample holds many counts of this clonotype. J is TRBJ2-7 and V is TRBV28; D remains ambiguous. This CDR3 has 12 amino acids. The germline CDR1 and CDR2 sequences are MDHEN and SYDVKM. The V and J ends lost 2 bases and 10 bases respectively, with 12 bases between them. Here the CDR3 reads CASSLRSFGQYF. DNA for the CDR3: TGTGCCAGCAGTTTAAGGAGTTTCGGCCAGTACTTC.

Many counts were recorded for this clonotype. J is TRBJ1-5 and V is TRBV2; D is uncertain. This CDR3 is 15 amino acids long. Between the trimmed V and J ends, which lost 0 bases and 9 bases, there was a span of 15 bases. Germline-derived CDR1 and CDR2 are SNHLY and FYNNEI. DNA of the CDR3: TGTGCCAGCAGTGAAGCGGTTGGGCCAGATAGGCCCCAGCATTTT. Encoded protein: CASSEAVGPDRPQHF.

This clonotype has a count of ten or more. V usage is TRBV12-3 or TRBV12-4 and J usage is TRBJ2-5; 8 positions agree with TRBD2. With 6 bases clipped from V and 4 bases from J, the junction kept 7 bases outside the gene matches. The CDR3 spans 14 residues. The CDR3 DNA follows: TGTGCCAGCAGCACCGGGACTAGAATAGAGACCCAGTACTTC. Protein: CASSTGTRIETQYF.

This clonotype turned up a few times. V and J are TRBV7-9 and TRBJ1-2, with a tentative D call TRBD1 (6 bases). The germline V and J ends were trimmed by 2 bases and 3 bases, with 13 bases remaining between them. CDR1 is SEHNR, CDR2 FQNEAQ, per germline (reference sequence). The CDR3 runs 15 residues. In DNA, the CDR3 is TGTGCCAGCAGCTTAAAGAATGAGGGGGACTATGGCTACACCTTC. Its protein product is CASSLKNEGDYGYTF.

This clonotype was found many times. The V and J genes are TRBV5-1 and TRBJ2-3; D unresolved. CDR1 and CDR2 (germline): SGHRS, YFSETQ. Trimming removed 4 bases at V and 3 bases at J, with 6 bases between. The CDR3 is 12 residues long. CDR3 DNA: TGCGCCAGCAGCCCGGAAACAGATACGCAGTATTTT. Its translation: CASSPETDTQYF.

This clonotype was found a few times. The chain has TRBV24-1 and TRBJ2-1; D is unresolved. From germline, CDR1 is KGHDR and CDR2 SFDVKD. Trimming cost V 9 bases and J 6 bases, with 14 bases left between them. The CDR3 loop spans 13 amino acids. CDR3 residues: CATSHPSSNEQFF. The CDR3 DNA follows: TGTGCCACCTCCCACCCCTCAAGCAATGAGCAGTTCTTC.

This clonotype showed up many times. The chain recombines TRBV6-5 with TRBJ2-2, with D perhaps matching TRBD1 (6 bases). This CDR3 is 15 amino acids long. Trimming took off 0 bases at V and 5 bases at J, with 10 bases between the two ends. The germline CDR1 and CDR2 sequences are MNHEY and SVGAGI. The CDR3 nucleotides read TGTGCCAGCAGTTACTCATTAACAGGGACCGGGGAGCTGTTTTTT. Protein sequence: CASSYSLTGTGELFF.